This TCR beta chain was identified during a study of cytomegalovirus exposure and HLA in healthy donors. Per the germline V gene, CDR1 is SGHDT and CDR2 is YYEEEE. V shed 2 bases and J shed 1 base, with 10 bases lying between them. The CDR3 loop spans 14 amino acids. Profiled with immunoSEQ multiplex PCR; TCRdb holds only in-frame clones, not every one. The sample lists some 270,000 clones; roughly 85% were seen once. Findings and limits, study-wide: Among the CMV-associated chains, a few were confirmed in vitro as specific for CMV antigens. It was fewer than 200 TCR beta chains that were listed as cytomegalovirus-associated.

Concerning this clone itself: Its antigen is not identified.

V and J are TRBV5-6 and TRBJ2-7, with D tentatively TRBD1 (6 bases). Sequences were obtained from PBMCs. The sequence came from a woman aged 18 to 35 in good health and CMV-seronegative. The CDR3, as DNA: TGTGCCAGCAGCTTTACAGGGAAGTCCTACGAGCAGTACTTC. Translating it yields CASSFTGKSYEQYF.